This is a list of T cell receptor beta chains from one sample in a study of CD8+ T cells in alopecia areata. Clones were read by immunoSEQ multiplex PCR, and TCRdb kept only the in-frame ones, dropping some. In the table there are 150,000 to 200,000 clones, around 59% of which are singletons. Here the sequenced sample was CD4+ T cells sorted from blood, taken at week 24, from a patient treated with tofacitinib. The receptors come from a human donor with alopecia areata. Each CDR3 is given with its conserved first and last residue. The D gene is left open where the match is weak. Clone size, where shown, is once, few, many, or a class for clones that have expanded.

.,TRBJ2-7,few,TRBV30,TGTGCCTGGACACCGGAGAACTACGAGCAGTACTTC,CAWTPENYEQYF
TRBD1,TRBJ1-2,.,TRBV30,TGTGCCTGGTCCCACCCGGGACAGACGGAGAATGGCTACACCTTC,CAWSHPGQTENGYTF
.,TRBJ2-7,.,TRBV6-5,TGTGCCAGCACCCGGGACCCCTACTACGAGCAGTACTTC,CASTRDPYYEQYF
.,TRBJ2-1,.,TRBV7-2,TGTGCCAGCAGCTTAGGTTGGTATGAGCAGTTCTTC,CASSLGWYEQFF
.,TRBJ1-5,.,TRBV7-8,TGTGCCAGCAGCATCGACAGAGAGATTTATCAGCCCCAGCATTTT,CASSIDREIYQPQHF
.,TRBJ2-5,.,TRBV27,TGTGCCAGCAGTTTATCAGGGGTGAGGGAGACCCAGTACTTC,CASSLSGVRETQYF
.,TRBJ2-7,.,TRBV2,TGTGCCAGCAGTGTCGTGGCAGCACCCTCCTACGAGCAGTACTTC,CASSVVAAPSYEQYF
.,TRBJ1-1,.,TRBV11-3,TGTGCCAGCAGCTTAGCCAGCATCAAGCCTGAAGCTTTCTTT,CASSLASIKPEAFF
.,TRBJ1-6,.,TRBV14,TGTGCCAGCAGCCAAGATAACTCCTATAATTCACCCCTCCACTTT,CASSQDNSYNSPLHF
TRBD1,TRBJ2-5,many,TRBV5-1,TGCGCCAGCAGCACAGGACAGGGCGGAGAGACCCAGTACTTC,CASSTGQGGETQYF
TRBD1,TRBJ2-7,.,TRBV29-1,TGCAGCGGGAGACAGGGTGAGGGGCAGTACTTC,CSGRQGEGQYF
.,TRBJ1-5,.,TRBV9,TGTGCCAGCTCCCCGTCACCGGAACCGATCGCCCAGCATTTT,CASSPSPEPIAQHF
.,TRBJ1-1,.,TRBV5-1,TGCGCCAGCAGCTTGGATACCGGACAAACATCTGAAGCTTTCTTT,CASSLDTGQTSEAFF
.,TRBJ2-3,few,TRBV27,TGTGCCACCCGGGGGACCTCCACAGATACGCAGTATTTT,CATRGTSTDTQYF
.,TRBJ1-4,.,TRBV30,TGTGCCTGGAGTGTAACCGGTCAACGACGATTGGGAAAACTGTTTTTT,CAWSVTGQRRLGKLFF
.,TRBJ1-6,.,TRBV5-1,TGCGCCAGCAGTCCCGGGAGCTCCAGGTCACCCCTCCACTTT,CASSPGSSRSPLHF
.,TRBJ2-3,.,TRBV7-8,TGTGCCAGCAGCTTAATAGCCCTAGTGAGGCAGTATTTT,CASSLIALVRQYF
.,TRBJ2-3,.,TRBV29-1,TGCAGCGTACACAGGGTCACAGATACGCAGTATTTT,CSVHRVTDTQYF
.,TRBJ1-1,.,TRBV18,TGTGCCAGCTCACCACCGGGAAGGGGTGCTGAAGCTTTCTTT,CASSPPGRGAEAFF
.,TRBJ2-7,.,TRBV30,TGTGCCTGGAGTACTCTGGCGGGCGTGGTCTACGAGCAGTACTTC,CAWSTLAGVVYEQYF
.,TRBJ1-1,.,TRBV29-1,TGCAGCGTCCGAGGGGTGGTGAGTCTCGAAGCTTTCTTT,CSVRGVVSLEAFF
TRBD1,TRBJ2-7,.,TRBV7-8,TGTGCCAGCAGCCCAACGGTCGGACAGGGTCGAGACGAGCAGTACTTC,CASSPTVGQGRDEQYF
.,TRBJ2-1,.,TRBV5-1,TGCGCCAGCAGCTTGGATTCCGACTACAATGAGCAGTTCTTC,CASSLDSDYNEQFF
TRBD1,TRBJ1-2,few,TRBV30,TGTGCTCGACGACAGGGATTGGACTATGGCTACACCTTC,CARRQGLDYGYTF
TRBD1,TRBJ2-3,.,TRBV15,TGTGCCACCAGCAGTACTCAGGGGGCAGGGTCAGATACGCAGTATTTT,CATSSTQGAGSDTQYF
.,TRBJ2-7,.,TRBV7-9,TGTGCCAGCAGCACGACACAGGGTTACGAGCAGTACTTC,CASSTTQGYEQYF
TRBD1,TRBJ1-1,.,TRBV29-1,TGCAGCGTCAGGACAGGGGGAGACACTGAAGCTTTCTTT,CSVRTGGDTEAFF
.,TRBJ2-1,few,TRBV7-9,TGTGCCAGCAGCTTCCGGAAAAGCTCCTACAATGAGCAGTTCTTC,CASSFRKSSYNEQFF
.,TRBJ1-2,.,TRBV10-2,TGCGCCAGCAGTGAGTCAGCAGGGGATGGTATTTTCAACTATGGCTACACCTTC,CASSESAGDGIFNYGYTF
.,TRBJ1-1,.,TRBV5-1,TGCGCCAGCAGCTTTGGAGGGGAGAACACTGAAGCTTTCTTT,CASSFGGENTEAFF
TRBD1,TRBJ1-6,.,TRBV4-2,TGTGCCAGCAGCCAAGGTGAGGGACAGGGACCACCCCTCCACTTT,CASSQGEGQGPPLHF
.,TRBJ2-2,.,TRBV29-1,TGCAGCCACGGGGGGCCCTCTACAGGGGAGCTGTTTTTT,CSHGGPSTGELFF
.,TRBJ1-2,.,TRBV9,TGTGCCAGCAGCGTAGATGACATCTATGGCTACACCTTC,CASSVDDIYGYTF
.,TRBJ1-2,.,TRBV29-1,TGCAGCGTCGGAGACCTCGGGGGCTACACCTTC,CSVGDLGGYTF
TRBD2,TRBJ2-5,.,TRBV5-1,TGCGCCAGCAGCCCAATGACTAGCGGGGGGGAAGAGACCCAGTACTTC,CASSPMTSGGEETQYF
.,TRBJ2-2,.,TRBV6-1,TGTGCCAGCAAGCCGGGGGTGTTGCCCGGGGAGCTGTTTTTT,CASKPGVLPGELFF
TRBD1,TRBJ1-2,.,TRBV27,TGTGCCAGCAGCTATACAGGGGCCCCGAACTATGGCTACACCTTC,CASSYTGAPNYGYTF
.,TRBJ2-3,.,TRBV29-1,TGCAGCGTTGGTGGGCATGTCTCAGATACGCAGTATTTT,CSVGGHVSDTQYF
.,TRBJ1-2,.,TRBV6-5,TGTGCCAGCAGCCGGGACCCAAGCTATGGCTACACCTTC,CASSRDPSYGYTF
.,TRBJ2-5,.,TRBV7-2,TGTGCCAGCACCCGTAGCGCGAACCAAGAGACCCAGTACTTC,CASTRSANQETQYF
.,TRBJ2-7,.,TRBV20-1,TGCAGTGTTGTGGTTGAGTACGAGCAGTACTTC,CSVVVEYEQYF
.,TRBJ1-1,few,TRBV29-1,TGCAGCGGGGGGAACACTGAAGCTTTCTTT,CSGGNTEAFF
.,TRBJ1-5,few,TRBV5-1,TGCGCCAGCAGGACGCCGTCCCAGCATTTT,CASRTPSQHF
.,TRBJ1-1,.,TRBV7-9,TGTGCCAGCAGCTTAAGAACAGCCAATGAAGCTTTCTTT,CASSLRTANEAFF
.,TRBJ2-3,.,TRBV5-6,TGTGCCAGCAGCGGAGGACAACTAGATACGCAGTATTTT,CASSGGQLDTQYF